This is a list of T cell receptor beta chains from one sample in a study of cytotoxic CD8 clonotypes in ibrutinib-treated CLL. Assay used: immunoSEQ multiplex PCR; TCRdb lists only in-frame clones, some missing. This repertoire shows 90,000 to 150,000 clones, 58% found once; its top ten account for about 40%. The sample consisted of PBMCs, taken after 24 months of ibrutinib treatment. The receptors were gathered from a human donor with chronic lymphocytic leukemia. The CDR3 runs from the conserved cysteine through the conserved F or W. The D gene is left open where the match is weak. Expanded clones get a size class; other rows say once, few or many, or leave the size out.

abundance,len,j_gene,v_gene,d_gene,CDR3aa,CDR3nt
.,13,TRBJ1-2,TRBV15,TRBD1,CATSGQGAGGYTF,TGTGCCACCAGCGGACAGGGGGCTGGTGGCTACACCTTC
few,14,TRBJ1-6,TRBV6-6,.,CASSYLGANSPLHF,TGTGCCAGCAGTTATCTCGGGGCGAATTCACCCCTCCACTTT
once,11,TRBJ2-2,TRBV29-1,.,CSVGDTGELFF,TGCAGCGTTGGGGACACCGGGGAGCTGTTTTTT
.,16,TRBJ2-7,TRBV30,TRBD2,CAWSVRQGGASYEQYF,TGTGCCTGGAGTGTACGCCAGGGAGGGGCCTCCTACGAGCAGTACTTC
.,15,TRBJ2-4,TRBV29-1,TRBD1,CSVEGQGSTKNIQYF,TGCAGCGTTGAGGGACAGGGGTCGACCAAAAACATTCAGTACTTC
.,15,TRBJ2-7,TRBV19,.,CASSIPTGTLDEQYF,TGTGCCAGTAGTATTCCCACAGGGACGCTTGACGAGCAGTACTTC
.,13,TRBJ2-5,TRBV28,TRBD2,CASQLAGQETQYF,TGTGCCAGCCAACTAGCGGGACAAGAGACCCAGTACTTC
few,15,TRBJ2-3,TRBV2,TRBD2,CASSDSGGFTDTQYF,TGTGCCAGCAGTGACAGCGGGGGGTTCACAGATACGCAGTATTTT
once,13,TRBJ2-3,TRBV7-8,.,CASSFSRTDTQYF,TGTGCCAGCAGCTTCAGCCGCACAGATACGCAGTATTTT
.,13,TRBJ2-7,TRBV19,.,CASSLTLSYEQYF,TGTGCCAGTAGTCTGACACTATCCTACGAGCAGTACTTC
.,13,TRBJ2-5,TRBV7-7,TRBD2,CASSQGLAETQYF,TGTGCTAGCAGCCAGGGACTAGCCGAGACCCAGTACTTC
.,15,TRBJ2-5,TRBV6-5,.,CASSYSAGKQETQYF,TGTGCCAGCAGTTACTCGGCAGGGAAGCAAGAGACCCAGTACTTC
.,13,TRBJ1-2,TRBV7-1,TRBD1,CASSRGQGNGYTF,TGTGCCAGCAGCCGGGGACAGGGGAATGGCTACACCTTC
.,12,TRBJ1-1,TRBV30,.,CAWSGMNTEAFF,TGTGCCTGGTCCGGTATGAACACTGAAGCTTTCTTT
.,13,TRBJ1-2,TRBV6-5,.,CASRPTGPHGYTF,TGTGCCAGCAGACCTACAGGGCCCCATGGCTACACCTTC
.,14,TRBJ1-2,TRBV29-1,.,CSAKGAGQHYGYTF,TGCAGCGCAAAAGGGGCCGGGCAACACTATGGCTACACCTTC
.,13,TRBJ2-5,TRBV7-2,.,CASSLRSKETQYF,TGTGCCAGCAGCTTAAGGTCCAAAGAGACCCAGTACTTC
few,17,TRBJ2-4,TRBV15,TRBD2,CATSRDHVAGGQGIQYF,TGTGCCACCAGCAGAGATCATGTGGCGGGGGGGCAGGGCATTCAGTACTTC
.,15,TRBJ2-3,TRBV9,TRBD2,CASNRGGGSTDTQYF,TGTGCCAGCAACCGTGGGGGGGGTAGCACAGATACGCAGTATTTT
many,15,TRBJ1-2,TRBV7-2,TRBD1,CASSPKTGINYGYTF,TGTGCCAGCAGCCCAAAGACAGGGATTAACTATGGCTACACCTTC
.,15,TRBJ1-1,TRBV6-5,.,CASSYEGIGGTEAFF,TGTGCCAGCAGTTACGAGGGGATCGGGGGCACTGAAGCTTTCTTT
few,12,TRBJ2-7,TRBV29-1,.,CSVEQGPDEQYF,TGCAGCGTTGAGCAGGGGCCCGACGAGCAGTACTTC
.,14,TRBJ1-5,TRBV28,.,CASSTGVSNQPQHF,TGTGCCAGCAGCACAGGAGTAAGCAATCAGCCCCAGCATTTT
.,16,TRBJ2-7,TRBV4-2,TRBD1,CASSQVGQGGSYEQYF,TGTGCCAGCAGCCAAGTCGGACAGGGGGGCTCCTACGAGCAGTACTTC
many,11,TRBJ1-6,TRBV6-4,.,CASPPGGVVHF,TGTGCCAGCCCTCCTGGGGGGGTTGTTCACTTT
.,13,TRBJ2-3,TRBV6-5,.,CASSSLSTDTQYF,TGTGCCAGCAGTTCCCTTAGCACAGATACGCAGTATTTT
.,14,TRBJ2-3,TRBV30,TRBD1,CAWSPGQGSDTQYF,TGTGCCTGGAGTCCGGGACAGGGGTCAGATACGCAGTATTTT
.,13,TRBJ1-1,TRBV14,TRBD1,CASSQAQGTQAFF,TGTGCCAGCAGCCAAGCACAGGGGACCCAAGCTTTCTTT
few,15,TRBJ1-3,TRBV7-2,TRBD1,CASSLRDSSGNTIYF,TGTGCCAGCAGCTTAAGGGACAGCTCTGGAAACACCATATATTTT